The 22 T cell receptor beta chains below come from one sample, sequenced in a study of shared clonotypes between healthy human individuals. Clones were sequenced by immunoSEQ multiplex PCR, and TCRdb holds only the in-frame ones, with some missing. The sample shows about 2.4 million clones, 93% of them seen only once. Sequencing was done on a sample of naive CD4+ T cells from PBMCs. Subset in this sample: CD45RA+ positively selected. The receptors stem from a man between 18 and 35 years old in good health. Some clones in this sample may be carry-over from other donors' samples.

V gene TRBV5-1 combines with J gene TRBJ2-7, with D perhaps TRBD2 (6 bases). With 5 bases removed from V and 2 bases from J, the gap between germline ends came to 11 bases. Germline values: CDR1 SGHRS, CDR2 YFSETQ. The CDR3 length is 13 residues. The CDR3 coding sequence is TGCGCCAGCAGGGTGGAGGGGACCTACGAGCAGTACTTC. It specifies CASRVEGTYEQYF.

The V call is TRBV7-6, the J call TRBJ2-2; tentative D call: TRBD2 (6 bases). The CDR3 has 15 residues. In germline, CDR1 is SGHVS, CDR2 FNYEAQ. Trimming stripped 2 bases from V and 6 bases from J, with 13 bases between. CDR3 DNA: TGTGCCAGCAGCTTAACCGAACGGGAGTCCGGGGAGCTGTTTTTT. Residues: CASSLTERESGELFF.

The J gene is TRBJ1-5, the V gene TRBV28; D may be TRBD1 (6 bases). Trimming stripped 5 bases from V and 6 bases from J, with 14 bases between. There are 14 residues in the CDR3. The germline CDR1 and CDR2 sequences are MDHEN and SYDVKM. The CDR3, as DNA: TGTGCCAGCAGTCCTTCCCGGGACATTCAGCCCCAGCATTTT. Its translation is CASSPSRDIQPQHF.

This chain joins TRBV6-5 and TRBJ2-6; D call uncertain. V lost 6 bases to trimming and J lost 0 bases, with 9 bases between them. The germline V gene encodes CDR1 MNHEY and CDR2 SVGAGI. The CDR3 consists of 15 residues. This chain's CDR3 is CASSLIGSGANVLTF. In nucleotides, the CDR3 is TGTGCCAGCAGCCTCATCGGCTCTGGGGCCAACGTCCTGACTTTC.

The chain employs TRBV5-1 and TRBJ2-1, with TRBD2 matching over 8 bases. CDR3 length: 15 residues. Trimming cost V 0 bases and J 5 bases; bases outside gene matches: 4. Germline V gene sequence: CDR1 SGHRS, CDR2 YFSETQ. CDR3 region: CASSLGSGKHNEQFF. CDR3 coding DNA: TGCGCCAGCAGCTTGGGTAGCGGGAAGCACAATGAGCAGTTCTTC.

This clone was seen just once. V and J are TRBV28 and TRBJ1-2, with 9 bases fitting TRBD1. V lost 3 bases, J lost 6 bases, and 8 bases stayed unmatched. The germline V gene encodes CDR1 MDHEN and CDR2 SYDVKM. The CDR3 totals 15 residues. CDR3: CASSFPWTGEDGYTF. The CDR3 DNA is TGTGCCAGCAGTTTCCCCTGGACAGGGGAGGATGGCTACACCTTC.

The chain links TRBV5-4 to TRBJ2-3; D call uncertain. The CDR3 is made up of 12 amino acids. Between the trimmed V and J ends, which lost 3 bases and 5 bases, there was a span of 7 bases. Germline V gene lookup returns CDR1 SGHNT and CDR2 YYREEE (reference sequence). CDR3 region: CASSSNRDTQYF. CDR3 in DNA: TGTGCCAGCAGCTCCAATAGAGATACGCAGTATTTT.

The J gene is TRBJ2-4, the V gene TRBV27, with TRBD2 matching over 7 bases. The V gene end was trimmed by 6 bases and the J gene end by 7 bases; junction bases not matched to a gene: 6. Germline V gene data show CDR1 as MNHEY and CDR2 as SMNVEV (reference sequence). The CDR3 sequence is 13 residues long. CDR3 in amino acids: CASRSGDRNIQYF. Here the CDR3 DNA reads TGTGCCAGCAGGAGCGGGGACCGGAACATTCAGTACTTC.

The V gene is TRBV7-9, the J gene TRBJ1-6; D is unresolved. CDR3 size: 16 residues. V was clipped by 1 base and J by 0 bases, with 7 bases between them. Germline values: CDR1 SEHNR, CDR2 FQNEAQ (reference sequence). The CDR3 loop is CASSLVGSSYNSPLHF. In DNA, the CDR3 is TGTGCCAGCAGCTTAGTGGGGAGCTCCTATAATTCACCCCTCCACTTT.

The chain combines TRBV4-3 with TRBJ2-2, with TRBD2 matching 9 bases. Germline V gene sequence: CDR1 LGHNA, CDR2 YSLEER. Trimming cost V 0 bases and J 6 bases; bases outside gene matches: 5. The CDR3 is 16 residues long. This chain's CDR3 is CASSQDIAGVAGELFF. The CDR3 DNA sequence: TGCGCCAGCAGCCAAGATATAGCGGGAGTCGCCGGGGAGCTGTTTTTT.

V is TRBV6-1 and J is TRBJ2-4; no reliable D call. V was shortened by 0 bases and J by 1 base, with 7 bases between the two germline ends. The CDR3 loop spans 15 amino acids. Looked up from germline, CDR1 is MNHNS and CDR2 is SASEGT. The chain's CDR3 is CASSEAIGAKNIQYF. For the CDR3, the DNA is TGTGCCAGCAGTGAAGCAATAGGGGCCAAAAACATTCAGTACTTC.

The V and J genes are TRBV5-1 and TRBJ1-2; 9 bases agree with TRBD1. The CDR3 is 14 residues long. Trimming took 3 bases from V and 6 from J; bases not matched to a gene: 6. CDR1 is SGHRS, CDR2 YFSETQ, per germline. CDR3 DNA sequence: TGCGCCAGCAGCTCACAGGGGGCGCGGGATGGCTACACCTTC. Translation gives CASSSQGARDGYTF.

This clone was seen a single time. V and J are TRBV18 and TRBJ2-1; no firm D call. Germline values: CDR1 KGHSH, CDR2 LQKENI. V lost 1 base and J lost 5, with 6 bases in between. There are 13 residues in the CDR3. CDR3 DNA: TGTGCCAGCTCACCACTTCCGGACAATGAGCAGTTCTTC. Translating gives CASSPLPDNEQFF.

The chain links TRBV29-1 to TRBJ2-1; 11 nucleotides line up with TRBD2. The V gene's germline CDR1 is SQVTM and CDR2 ANQGSEA. The ends lost 6 bases at V and 10 bases at J; junction bases unmatched: 14. CDR3 length equals 15 residues. CDR3: CSVLRPGLAAGEQFF. The CDR3 coding sequence is TGCAGCGTCCTCAGACCGGGACTAGCGGCTGGAGAGCAGTTCTTC.

The J gene is TRBJ2-7, the V gene TRBV7-6, with 9 positions matching TRBD2. Germline values: CDR1 SGHVS, CDR2 FNYEAQ. J lost 2 bases, V lost 5 bases, and 4 bases had no gene match. CDR3 length: 14 amino acids. The CDR3 loop reads CASSRTSATYEQYF. The CDR3 bases are TGTGCCAGCAGCAGGACTAGCGCTACCTACGAGCAGTACTTC.

In nucleotides, the CDR3 is TGTGCCATCAGTGACGCCCAGGGACAGGGAAATCAGCCCCAGCATTTT. Its translation is CAISDAQGQGNQPQHF. The chain links TRBV10-3 to TRBJ1-5; 9 nucleotides align to TRBD1. After removal of 3 bases from V and 4 bases from J, the junction contained 7 bases not matched to a gene. The CDR3 covers 16 residues. CDR1 is ENHRY and CDR2 is SYGVKD in the germline V gene.

J is TRBJ1-6 and V is TRBV6-6; TRBD1 might be the D (6 bases). The V gene's germline CDR1 is MNHNY and CDR2 SVGAGI (reference sequence). V lost 10 bases, J lost 0 bases, and 10 bases lay in between. This CDR3 spans 14 amino acids. The CDR3 coding sequence is TGTGCCACCGGACAGAGCTCCTATAATTCACCCCTCCACTTT. Its translation is CATGQSSYNSPLHF.

The chain employs TRBV21-1 and TRBJ2-2; the table's D call, TRBD1, was not checked against the DNA. TRBV21-1 is a known pseudogene. The CDR3 sequence is 15 residues long. CDR3 protein: CASLVGTPDTGELFF. The CDR3 nucleotides are TGTGCCAGCCTGGTCGGGACACCCGACACCGGGGAGCTGTTTTTT.

This clone was seen only a few times. The chain joins TRBV6-5 to TRBJ1-2; a possible D gene is TRBD1 (5 bases). This CDR3 region has 14 residues. The germline V gene encodes CDR1 MNHEY and CDR2 SVGAGI. V was trimmed by 6 bases and J by 6 bases, leaving 17 bases between them. CDR3 nucleotides: TGTGCCAGCAGCCCGATGGGGAGGGGCCATGGCTACACCTTC. Translated, it gives CASSPMGRGHGYTF.

This clone was counted a single time. The same CDR3 also results from other DNA sequences found in this sample. The genes are TRBV9 and TRBJ1-2; D is ambiguous. The V gene lost 0 bases and the J gene lost 5 bases, with 8 bases spanning the gap. The CDR3 is 13 amino acids. Germline CDR1 and CDR2: SGDLS and YYNGEE. The CDR3 loop reads CASSVGWGYGYTF. The CDR3 DNA reads as TGTGCCAGCAGCGTAGGATGGGGTTATGGCTACACCTTC.

The J gene is TRBJ1-1, the V gene TRBV18; 7 positions agree with TRBD1. Germline-derived CDR1 and CDR2 are KGHSH and LQKENI. With V trimmed by 3 bases and J by 0 bases, 7 bases remained unmatched. The CDR3 is 16 residues long. For the CDR3, the DNA is TGTGCCAGCTCACCGCAAAACAGGGGCATGAACACTGAAGCTTTCTTT. Translated: CASSPQNRGMNTEAFF. Filled out from reference TRBV18 and TRBJ1-1, the complete variable domain reads NAGVMQNPRHLVRRRGQEARLRCSPMKGHSHVYWYRQLPEEGLKFMVYLQKENIIDESGMPKERFSAEFPKEGPSILRIQQVVRGDSAAYFCASSPQNRGMNTEAFFGQGTRLTVV.

The V and J genes are TRBV19 and TRBJ2-1; the D is unclear. The length of the CDR3 is 15 residues. Looked up from germline, CDR1 is LNHDA and CDR2 is SQIVND (reference sequence). Trimming pared 7 bases from V and 6 bases from J, leaving 19 bases between. The chain's CDR3 is CASKGWAQSFNEQFF. Written as DNA, the CDR3 is TGTGCCAGTAAAGGTTGGGCCCAGAGTTTCAATGAGCAGTTCTTC.